This T cell receptor (beta chain) emerged from a study of T cell changes during pregnancy in multiple sclerosis. This clone has only a few counts. Using immunoSEQ multiplex PCR, the repertoire was profiled, and TCRdb retains in-frame clones only, with some absent. The sample lists tens of thousands of clones; 85% to 95% were seen once. The CDR3 covers 13 residues. V dropped 0 bases and J dropped 3 bases, with 5 bases sitting between them. Germline CDR1 reads MGHRA; CDR2 reads YSYEKL. Specimen: peripheral blood. The gene calls are TRBV4-1 and TRBJ1-2; a possible D gene is TRBD1 (5 bases). The sequence derives from a female donor with multiple sclerosis, enrolled in a pregnancy study. CDR3 loop: CASSQDRDYGYTF. Written as DNA, the CDR3 is TGCGCCAGCAGCCAAGACAGGGACTATGGCTACACCTTC.